This TCR beta chain was sequenced in a study of shared clonotypes between healthy human individuals. This clone occurred a few times. The target antigen is unknown. Across several immunoSEQ plates, the genomic DNA of each subset was split evenly. TCRdb's copy holds only in-frame clones and misses some; the assay was immunoSEQ multiplex PCR. Of roughly 1 million clones in the sample, about 70% are singletons; the top ten hold about 1.5%. Study-level results: Expectations were that clonotype sharing among donors would be affected by sequencing depth. Depth was large, yet rarefaction showed that sorted-subset sequencing was incomplete. Some naive CD4 clonotypes, around 5%, turned up in common across a few donors.

Germline loops: CDR1 MNHNS, CDR2 SASEGT. V shed 0 bases and J shed 4 bases, with 1 base lying between them. This CDR3 has 12 residues. The sample comprised memory CD4+ T cells sorted from blood. The subset was: CD45RA-negative fraction. This clonotype was sampled from a man aged 18 to 35 in good health. J is TRBJ1-3 and V is TRBV6-1; D call uncertain. This CDR3 reads CASSEAGNTIYF. In nucleotides, the CDR3 is TGTGCCAGCAGTGAAGCGGGAAACACCATATATTTT.